A selection of T cell receptor beta chains follows, all from one sample in a study of cytomegalovirus exposure and HLA in healthy donors. Produced via immunoSEQ multiplex PCR; TCRdb's table is partial and in-frame only. Among tens of thousands of clones listed, around 81% were seen once. The sequenced sample consisted of PBMCs. These receptors were obtained from a man aged 30 to 39 in good health and CMV-seronegative. The CDR3 runs from the conserved cysteine through the conserved F or W. The D gene is left open where the match is weak. Expanded clones are given a class, and other clones once, few, many or no size at all.

d_gene	abundance	v_gene	j_gene	CDR3aa	CDR3nt
-	once	TRBV7-3	TRBJ2-1	CASSGQTGDNEQFF	TGTGCCAGCAGCGGTCAGACTGGAGATAATGAGCAGTTCTTC
-	-	TRBV10-3	TRBJ1-5	CAIRQGNQPQHF	TGTGCCATCAGGCAGGGAAATCAGCCCCAGCATTTT
TRBD1	-	TRBV7-9	TRBJ2-5	CASSPGTGIQETQYF	TGTGCCAGCAGTCCCGGGACAGGGATCCAAGAGACCCAGTACTTC
TRBD2	once	TRBV28	TRBJ2-3	CATRLAGGTHTQYF	TGTGCCACTCGACTAGCGGGGGGGACGCATACGCAGTATTTT
-	-	TRBV5-4	TRBJ1-2	CASSLAHLTVNYGYTF	TGTGCCAGCAGCTTGGCCCACTTGACTGTGAACTATGGCTACACCTTC
TRBD1	-	TRBV7-8	TRBJ2-7	CASSLEVGQSYEQYF	TGTGCCAGCAGCTTAGAAGTGGGACAGTCCTACGAGCAGTACTTC
-	-	TRBV19	TRBJ1-1	CASSIGVGNEAFF	TGTGCCAGTAGTATAGGAGTGGGCAATGAAGCTTTCTTT
-	few	TRBV6-1	TRBJ1-1	CASSEEEQAEAFF	TGTGCCAGCAGTGAAGAAGAACAAGCTGAAGCTTTCTTT
TRBD1	-	TRBV5-4	TRBJ2-5	CASSLAWDRETQYF	TGTGCCAGCAGCTTGGCCTGGGACAGAGAGACCCAGTACTTC
-	-	TRBV7-5	TRBJ1-1	CVRSLGIGTGADTEAFF	TGTGTCAGAAGCTTGGGGATCGGGACAGGGGCTGACACTGAAGCTTTCTTT
-	-	TRBV5-1	TRBJ2-7	CASSEAGARWVYEQYF	TGCGCCAGCAGCGAAGCTGGAGCCCGATGGGTCTACGAGCAGTACTTC
-	once	TRBV5-4	TRBJ2-1	CASTDRSRGDNEQFF	TGTGCCAGCACTGACAGGTCCCGAGGGGACAATGAGCAGTTCTTC
TRBD2	once	TRBV29-1	TRBJ2-3	CSGREIKSTDTQYF	TGCAGCGGGCGGGAGATCAAGAGCACAGATACGCAGTATTTT
TRBD1	-	TRBV18	TRBJ1-2	CASSLYTDRGRGYTF	TGTGCCAGCTCCCTGTATACGGACAGGGGGCGCGGCTACACCTTC
-	-	TRBV7-6	TRBJ2-3	CASSLVGVGTDTQYF	TGTGCCAGCAGCTTAGTCGGGGTGGGCACAGATACGCAGTATTTT
-	-	TRBV7-2	TRBJ1-2	CASSSGAGGKGYTF	TGTGCCAGCAGCTCCGGAGCGGGGGGAAAAGGCTATACCTTC
TRBD1	-	TRBV28	TRBJ2-2	CASSRAGTGDGELFF	TGTGCCAGCAGTCGGGCCGGGACAGGGGACGGGGAGCTGTTTTTT
TRBD1	-	TRBV5-5	TRBJ2-7	CASRPGTAYEQYF	TGTGCCAGCAGGCCCGGGACAGCCTACGAGCAGTACTTC
TRBD1	-	TRBV7-9	TRBJ1-5	CASSLQGPNQPQHF	TGTGCCAGCAGCCTACAGGGGCCCAATCAGCCCCAGCATTTT
-	-	TRBV9	TRBJ1-3	CASSVGSSGNTIYF	TGTGCCAGCAGCGTAGGGAGCTCTGGAAACACCATATATTTT
-	-	TRBV7-8	TRBJ1-6	CASSPPRGVGNSPLHF	TGTGCCAGCAGCCCCCCACGGGGGGTGGGTAATTCACCCCTCCACTTT
-	once	TRBV28	TRBJ2-2	CASSVAVDAGGELFF	TGTGCCAGCAGTGTAGCGGTAGACGCGGGCGGGGAGCTGTTTTTT
-	-	TRBV14	TRBJ2-5	CASSPRVRETQYF	TGTGCCAGCAGCCCCAGGGTTCGAGAGACCCAGTACTTC
TRBD1	-	TRBV5-1	TRBJ1-2	CATPPGQSISGYTF	TGCGCCACCCCTCCGGGACAGTCGATAAGTGGCTACACCTTC
-	-	TRBV6-5	TRBJ2-5	CASSYGGETQYF	TGTGCCAGCAGTTACGGGGGGGAGACCCAGTACTTC
-	-	TRBV11-2	TRBJ2-1	CASRGVLDGNEQFF	TGTGCCAGCAGAGGGGTCTTAGACGGCAATGAGCAGTTCTTC
-	-	TRBV6-1	TRBJ2-2	CASSPRYDGELFF	TGTGCCAGCAGTCCCCGCTACGACGGGGAGCTGTTTTTT
-	-	TRBV4-2	TRBJ2-7	CASRPKGTDYFYEQYF	TGTGCCAGCAGGCCGAAAGGGACGGACTACTTCTACGAGCAGTACTTC
TRBD2	few	TRBV4-2	TRBJ2-3	CASSRRSGLAGDTQYF	TGTGCCAGCAGCCGCCGTTCGGGACTAGCGGGGGATACGCAGTATTTT
TRBD1	-	TRBV5-1	TRBJ2-6	CASSLGPQGVNSGANVLTF	TGCGCCAGCAGCTTGGGGCCACAGGGGGTTAACTCTGGGGCCAACGTCCTGACTTTC
TRBD1	-	TRBV19	TRBJ1-2	CASRSQGVNYGYTF	TGTGCCAGTAGGAGTCAGGGGGTTAACTATGGCTACACCTTC
TRBD1	-	TRBV27	TRBJ1-1	CASSLGGTGELNTEAFF	TGTGCCAGCAGTTTAGGGGGGACAGGTGAATTGAACACTGAAGCTTTCTTT
-	-	TRBV4-3	TRBJ2-3	CASSQELVSTDTQYF	TGCGCCAGCAGCCAAGAGTTAGTGAGCACAGATACGCAGTATTTT
-	-	TRBV7-9	TRBJ2-5	CASSLGSPPGETQYF	TGTGCCAGCAGCTTAGGGTCCCCTCCAGGAGAGACCCAGTACTTC
TRBD1	-	TRBV28	TRBJ2-5	CASGGRGSQETQYF	TGTGCCAGCGGGGGCAGGGGGAGCCAAGAGACCCAGTACTTC
TRBD1	few	TRBV5-1	TRBJ2-7	CASSFGTGSYEQYF	TGCGCCAGCAGCTTTGGGACAGGCTCCTACGAGCAGTACTTC
TRBD2	-	TRBV27	TRBJ2-5	CASSFGGTKTQYF	TGTGCCAGCAGTTTCGGGGGGACCAAGACCCAGTACTTC
-	-	TRBV7-9	TRBJ2-7	CASSFVQGHEQYF	TGTGCCAGCAGCTTTGTCCAGGGCCACGAGCAGTACTTC
-	-	TRBV5-1	TRBJ2-1	CASSLGDYKAEQFF	TGCGCCAGCAGCTTGGGAGACTATAAGGCTGAGCAGTTCTTC
TRBD2	-	TRBV27	TRBJ2-7	CASRWTSAPYEQYF	TGTGCCAGCAGATGGACTAGCGCTCCCTACGAGCAGTACTTC
-	-	TRBV10-3	TRBJ2-3	CAISEEGERSTDTQYF	TGTGCCATCAGTGAGGAGGGCGAGCGGAGCACAGATACGCAGTATTTT